This T cell receptor (beta chain) was sequenced during a study of T-cell memory formation after mild COVID-19. The V end was cut by 5 bases, the J end by 7 bases, with 16 bases between. From germline, CDR1 is SGHTA and CDR2 FQGNSA. This CDR3 is built from 14 residues. This clonotype was recorded at least ten times. TCRdb fed the 5' RACE reads into MiXCR, producing one record per CDR3 protein. The table lists roughly 190,000 distinct CDR3 sequences, about 10% of them singletons, with 2.5% to 3.5% in the top ten. Source material: PBMCs or a T cell subset sorted from them (not recorded which). This chain links TRBV7-2 with TRBJ2-3; a possible D gene is TRBD2 (5 bases). The receptor was isolated from a man aged 18 to 35 who had mild COVID-19 (a few samples of this study predate the infection). Cell type and time point are not known. The CDR3 loop reads CASSLGGRGNTQYF. CDR3 coding DNA: TGTGCCAGCAGCCTAGGAGGCAGAGGAAATACGCAGTATTTT.